This T cell receptor (beta chain) was identified during a study of prognosis after radiotherapy for stage I lung cancer. Looking at the study overall: The study enrolled patients with stage I non-small cell lung cancer between 2018 and early 2019. Patients with newly diagnosed primary stage I lung tumors numbered some 14, with a few others having oligometastatic NSCLC after surgical resection of the primary tumor. Study outcomes and limitations: Following stereotactic body radiation therapy, patients who went on to develop distant metastases had lower Shannon entropy.

TCR beta CDR3 amplification from genomic DNA was performed by two-round multiplex PCR. Amplification in first-round PCR relied on primers specific to each TRBV and TRBJ gene. Via MiXCR, TCRdb re-called the multiplex PCR reads, giving one row per CDR3 protein. The data hold 25,000 to 35,000 distinct CDR3 sequences, with 35% to 45% observed a single time. This CDR3 contains 14 residues. Germline CDR1 is SGHRS and CDR2 is YFSETQ. J lost 4 bases, V lost 4 bases, and 5 bases had no gene match. This clonotype was counted once. As yet, its antigen is unknown. The sequence was obtained from a donor over 45 with non-small cell lung cancer. This chain joins TRBV5-1 and TRBJ1-1, with TRBD1 matching over 9 bases. This material consisted of PBMCs, taken before or after stereotactic body radiation therapy (not recorded which). The CDR3 bases are TGCGCCAGCAGCATCCGGGACAGGGTCACTGAAGCTTTCTTT. It codes for CASSIRDRVTEAFF.